Sequencing of this T cell receptor beta chain was carried out in a study of T cells after yellow fever vaccination. Study at large: Each low-cell-number fraction was prepared by means of SMART-Seq v4 Ultra Low Input. Overall study findings and caveats: Post-booster samples contained most primary-vaccination clones (nearly 98% CD4, about 87% CD8). The secondary T-cell response peaked on day 5, not day 15, but was weaker.

In its sample, this clonotype was seen many times. The antigen remains undetermined. Using its own MiXCR run on the 5' RACE reads, TCRdb lists one record per CDR3 protein. Among a few hundred thousand distinct CDR3 sequences listed, about 4% were seen once. CDR1 and CDR2 (germline): DFQATT, SNEGSKA (reference sequence). This CDR3 contains 14 residues. V shed 0 bases and J shed 8 bases, with 13 bases lying between them. V is TRBV20-1 and J is TRBJ1-4; D perhaps matches TRBD1 (5 bases). Sequencing was performed on PBMCs, taken 5 days after the yellow fever booster vaccination. The clonotype was recovered from a man younger than 35 who received the YFV17D yellow fever vaccine. CDR3 bases: TGCAGTGCTAGAGATCCCAGGGTCGAAGAAAAACTGTTTTTT. It yields the protein CSARDPRVEEKLFF.